Listed below are T cell receptor beta chains from one sample, sequenced in a study of a mutant IDH1 vaccine in newly diagnosed glioma. Clones were sequenced by immunoSEQ multiplex PCR, and TCRdb holds only the in-frame ones, with some missing. The sample records under 95,000 clones, roughly 90% being singletons. Antigens of these TCRs are unknown. Sequenced material: PBMCs, taken from a glioma patient whose treatment included an IDH1 peptide vaccine. The receptors originated from a woman aged 45-65 years with glioma. Each CDR3 is given without its conserved first and last residue. Each record gives: V gene, clone size, J gene, D gene, CDR3 protein. The D gene is left open where the match is weak. Clone size is given for some rows only: seen once, a few or many times, or a class if the clone is expanded.

v_call: TRBV19; clone_size: .; j_call: TRBJ1-2; d_call: .; cdr3_aa: ASSMEQGNYGYT
v_call: TRBV11-2; clone_size: .; j_call: TRBJ2-7; d_call: .; cdr3_aa: ASTRWQAELKSYEQY
v_call: TRBV25-1; clone_size: once; j_call: TRBJ2-1; d_call: .; cdr3_aa: ASEEGEQF
v_call: TRBV30; clone_size: .; j_call: TRBJ2-3; d_call: .; cdr3_aa: AWSVLDTQY
v_call: TRBV5-8; clone_size: .; j_call: TRBJ2-5; d_call: .; cdr3_aa: ATAGRGLTNGETQY
v_call: TRBV9; clone_size: .; j_call: TRBJ2-4; d_call: .; cdr3_aa: ASSAPPPAKNIQY
v_call: TRBV6-5; clone_size: .; j_call: TRBJ1-4; d_call: TRBD1; cdr3_aa: ASSLGQLATNEKLF
v_call: TRBV5-1; clone_size: .; j_call: TRBJ2-6; d_call: .; cdr3_aa: ASSRRAGVSGANVLT
v_call: TRBV30; clone_size: few; j_call: TRBJ1-1; d_call: .; cdr3_aa: AWTPRGISTEAF
v_call: TRBV5-4; clone_size: few; j_call: TRBJ1-1; d_call: TRBD1; cdr3_aa: ASSLDRGNTEAF
v_call: TRBV27; clone_size: .; j_call: TRBJ2-7; d_call: TRBD2; cdr3_aa: ASSLTSSSYEQY
v_call: TRBV30; clone_size: .; j_call: TRBJ1-1; d_call: TRBD1; cdr3_aa: AWSVPNRGRDTEAF
v_call: TRBV11-3; clone_size: .; j_call: TRBJ2-2; d_call: TRBD2; cdr3_aa: ASSHSGTGGELF
v_call: TRBV6-5; clone_size: .; j_call: .; d_call: TRBD2; cdr3_aa: ASSVAGGSSYEQY
v_call: TRBV7-9; clone_size: .; j_call: TRBJ2-7; d_call: .; cdr3_aa: ASSLLPNSYEQY
v_call: TRBV28; clone_size: .; j_call: TRBJ1-1; d_call: TRBD1; cdr3_aa: ASRRQGGTEAF
v_call: TRBV19; clone_size: .; j_call: TRBJ2-5; d_call: .; cdr3_aa: ASSTGAETQY
v_call: TRBV21-1; clone_size: .; j_call: TRBJ2-3; d_call: .; cdr3_aa: ASSKERGQGSDTQY
v_call: TRBV19; clone_size: .; j_call: TRBJ1-3; d_call: .; cdr3_aa: ASRIFGLPGNTIY
v_call: TRBV28; clone_size: .; j_call: TRBJ2-1; d_call: TRBD2; cdr3_aa: ASSSLAGGYNEQF
v_call: TRBV27; clone_size: .; j_call: TRBJ2-5; d_call: .; cdr3_aa: ASSLKTGGALETQY
v_call: TRBV9; clone_size: .; j_call: TRBJ1-2; d_call: .; cdr3_aa: ASSVDKVGYYGYT
v_call: TRBV28; clone_size: .; j_call: TRBJ2-3; d_call: .; cdr3_aa: ASSYRARTDTQY
v_call: TRBV7-6; clone_size: .; j_call: TRBJ2-3; d_call: .; cdr3_aa: ASSGRGRITDTQY
v_call: TRBV9; clone_size: .; j_call: TRBJ1-2; d_call: .; cdr3_aa: ASSPSGANYGYT
v_call: TRBV30; clone_size: .; j_call: TRBJ2-1; d_call: TRBD2; cdr3_aa: AWSPWGSGNEQF
v_call: TRBV5-1; clone_size: .; j_call: TRBJ1-1; d_call: .; cdr3_aa: ASRSNTEAF
v_call: TRBV6-1; clone_size: .; j_call: TRBJ2-2; d_call: .; cdr3_aa: ASSESWNTGELF
v_call: TRBV29-1; clone_size: .; j_call: TRBJ1-5; d_call: .; cdr3_aa: SVVTGSNQPQH
v_call: TRBV2; clone_size: .; j_call: TRBJ1-6; d_call: .; cdr3_aa: ASSGPPGLYNSPLH
v_call: TRBV20-1; clone_size: few; j_call: TRBJ1-2; d_call: .; cdr3_aa: SAGFYGYT
v_call: TRBV2; clone_size: .; j_call: TRBJ1-4; d_call: .; cdr3_aa: ASTPFGVTNEKLF
v_call: TRBV19; clone_size: .; j_call: TRBJ1-5; d_call: TRBD1; cdr3_aa: ASSRGGGLQPQH
v_call: TRBV4-1; clone_size: few; j_call: TRBJ2-7; d_call: .; cdr3_aa: ASSQEIFGVDEQY
v_call: TRBV5-1; clone_size: .; j_call: TRBJ2-3; d_call: .; cdr3_aa: ASSFSGSTDTQY
v_call: TRBV27; clone_size: .; j_call: TRBJ2-5; d_call: .; cdr3_aa: AVAGFLSQETQY
v_call: TRBV6-1; clone_size: .; j_call: TRBJ1-1; d_call: .; cdr3_aa: ASSALQAEAF
v_call: TRBV7-2; clone_size: .; j_call: TRBJ2-1; d_call: TRBD1; cdr3_aa: ASRPRTGSYNEQF
v_call: TRBV5-5; clone_size: .; j_call: TRBJ1-4; d_call: .; cdr3_aa: ASSLQGWGEKLF
v_call: TRBV28; clone_size: .; j_call: TRBJ1-5; d_call: .; cdr3_aa: ASSLGGYRFAH
v_call: TRBV11-2; clone_size: .; j_call: TRBJ2-7; d_call: .; cdr3_aa: ASSSVLLTYEQY
v_call: TRBV7-9; clone_size: .; j_call: TRBJ1-1; d_call: .; cdr3_aa: ASSFGVRSGDTEAF
v_call: TRBV11-2; clone_size: .; j_call: TRBJ1-5; d_call: .; cdr3_aa: ASSLGAGAGQPQH
v_call: TRBV7-8; clone_size: .; j_call: TRBJ2-7; d_call: .; cdr3_aa: ASSPLALSSYEQY
v_call: TRBV28; clone_size: .; j_call: TRBJ1-3; d_call: .; cdr3_aa: ASSNSFSGNTIY
v_call: TRBV10-3; clone_size: .; j_call: TRBJ2-3; d_call: TRBD2; cdr3_aa: ASEGGRRGTDTQY
v_call: TRBV19; clone_size: .; j_call: TRBJ1-4; d_call: .; cdr3_aa: ASSEGWKLF
v_call: TRBV27; clone_size: once; j_call: TRBJ1-2; d_call: TRBD1; cdr3_aa: ASSPGTGIYYT
v_call: TRBV6-5; clone_size: .; j_call: TRBJ2-1; d_call: .; cdr3_aa: ASSYVGNLNEQF
v_call: TRBV27; clone_size: .; j_call: TRBJ2-1; d_call: .; cdr3_aa: ASSLNRQGRQF
v_call: TRBV28; clone_size: .; j_call: TRBJ2-7; d_call: TRBD2; cdr3_aa: ASSGWGASMGLAGTYEQY
v_call: TRBV2; clone_size: once; j_call: TRBJ2-1; d_call: TRBD2; cdr3_aa: ASSGGTSGSSYNEQF
v_call: TRBV7-8; clone_size: once; j_call: .; d_call: TRBD2; cdr3_aa: ASSWGTSGGVYEQY
v_call: TRBV9; clone_size: .; j_call: TRBJ2-7; d_call: .; cdr3_aa: ASSPSQFYSEQY
v_call: TRBV7-2; clone_size: .; j_call: TRBJ2-3; d_call: TRBD2; cdr3_aa: ASSFLAGTLTDTQY
v_call: TRBV7-3; clone_size: .; j_call: TRBJ2-3; d_call: TRBD2; cdr3_aa: ASSLVGDVAGGTDTQY